This T cell receptor beta chain was recorded in a study of cytomegalovirus exposure and HLA in healthy donors. Study observations and caveats: Later analysis found that TCR beta chains associated with HLA were more clonally expanded than other, equally common chains. Later genetic work tied a missense DCLRE1C variant to beta-chain V and J trimming.

The PCR employed 60 Vbeta primers together with 13 Jbeta primers. Repertoires were generated with immunoSEQ multiplex PCR, while TCRdb's copy carries only in-frame clones and drops some. Seen here are some 180,000 clones, just under 80% observed once, and the top ten hold 2.9%. This clone has more than one count but fewer than ten. The target antigen is unknown. The sample was PBMCs. The TCR was taken from a female donor in good health and CMV-seronegative.

As DNA, the CDR3 is TGTGCCAGCACTGCGCGTGGGCAGGGGATATATGGCTACACCTTC. It specifies CASTARGQGIYGYTF. V gene TRBV6-5 combines with J gene TRBJ1-2; possibly TRBD1 for D (6 bases). The ends were cut back, 7 bases at V and 5 bases at J, with 20 bases in the middle. Germline V lookup: CDR1 MNHEY, CDR2 SVGAGI. This CDR3 has 15 amino acids.